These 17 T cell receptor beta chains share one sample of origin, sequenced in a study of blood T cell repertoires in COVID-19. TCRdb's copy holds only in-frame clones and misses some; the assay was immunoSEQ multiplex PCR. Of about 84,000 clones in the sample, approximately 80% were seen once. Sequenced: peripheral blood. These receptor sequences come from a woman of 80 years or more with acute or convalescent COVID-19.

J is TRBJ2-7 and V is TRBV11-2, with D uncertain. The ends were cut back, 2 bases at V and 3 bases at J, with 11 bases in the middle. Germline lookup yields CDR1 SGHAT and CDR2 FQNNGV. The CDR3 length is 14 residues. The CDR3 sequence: CASSLLPEIYEQYF. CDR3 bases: TGTGCCAGCAGCTTACTCCCCGAGATCTACGAGCAGTACTTC.

The CDR3: CATSRGEGGQSYGYTF. Written as DNA, the CDR3 is TGTGCCACCAGCAGAGGGGAAGGAGGACAGTCCTACGGCTACACCTTC. The gene calls are TRBV15 and TRBJ1-2, with TRBD1 as a possible D gene (6 bases). Germline V lookup: CDR1 LNHNV, CDR2 YYDKDF (reference sequence). The CDR3 is 16 residues long. V dropped 1 base and J dropped 8 bases, with 20 bases sitting between them. The entire variable domain, with the rest obtained from reference TRBV15 and TRBJ1-2, is as follows: DAMVIQNPRYQVTQFGKPVTLSCSQTLNHNVMYWYQQKSSQAPKLLFHYYDKDFNNEADTPDNFQSRRPNTSFCFLDIRSPGLGDTAMYLCATSRGEGGQSYGYTFGSGTRLTVV.

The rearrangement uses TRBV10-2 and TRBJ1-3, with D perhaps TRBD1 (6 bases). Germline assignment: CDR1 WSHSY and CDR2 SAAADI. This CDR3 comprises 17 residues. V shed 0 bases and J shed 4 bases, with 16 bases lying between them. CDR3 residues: CASSESGPGVSGNTIYF. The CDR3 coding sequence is TGCGCCAGCAGTGAGTCGGGCCCAGGGGTGTCGGGAAACACCATATATTTT.

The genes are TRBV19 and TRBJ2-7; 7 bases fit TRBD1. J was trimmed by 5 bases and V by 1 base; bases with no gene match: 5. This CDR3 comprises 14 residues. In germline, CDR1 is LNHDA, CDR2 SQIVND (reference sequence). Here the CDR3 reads CASSIGTGENEQYF. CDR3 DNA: TGTGCCAGTAGTATAGGAACAGGGGAAAACGAGCAGTACTTC.

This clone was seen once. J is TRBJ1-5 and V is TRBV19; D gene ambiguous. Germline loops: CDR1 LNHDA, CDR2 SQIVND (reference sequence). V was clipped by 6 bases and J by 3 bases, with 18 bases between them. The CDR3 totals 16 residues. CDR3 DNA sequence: TGTGCCAGTAGCCTAACGAGGGAACCTTTCAATCAGCCCCAGCATTTT. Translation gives CASSLTREPFNQPQHF.

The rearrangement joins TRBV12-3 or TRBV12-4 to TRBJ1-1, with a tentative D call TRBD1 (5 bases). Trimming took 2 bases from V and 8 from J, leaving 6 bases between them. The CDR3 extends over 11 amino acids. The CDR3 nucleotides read TGTGCCAGCAGTTTACGGGGGGAAGCTTTCTTT. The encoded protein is CASSLRGEAFF.

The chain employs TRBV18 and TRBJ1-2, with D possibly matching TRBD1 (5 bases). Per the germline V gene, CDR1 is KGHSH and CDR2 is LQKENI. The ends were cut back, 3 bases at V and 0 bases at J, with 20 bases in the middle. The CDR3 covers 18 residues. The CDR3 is CASSPSLGGTATNYGYTF. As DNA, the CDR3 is TGTGCCAGCTCACCCTCCCTCGGCGGGACGGCTACTAACTATGGCTACACCTTC. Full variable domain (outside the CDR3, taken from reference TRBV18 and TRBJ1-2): NAGVMQNPRHLVRRRGQEARLRCSPMKGHSHVYWYRQLPEEGLKFMVYLQKENIIDESGMPKERFSAEFPKEGPSILRIQQVVRGDSAAYFCASSPSLGGTATNYGYTFGSGTRLTVV.

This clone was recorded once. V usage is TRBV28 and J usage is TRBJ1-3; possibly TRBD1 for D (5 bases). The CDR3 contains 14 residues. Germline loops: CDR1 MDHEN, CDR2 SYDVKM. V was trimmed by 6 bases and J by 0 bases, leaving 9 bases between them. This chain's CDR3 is CASSSGFSGNTIYF. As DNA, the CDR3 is TGTGCCAGCAGCTCAGGGTTCTCTGGAAACACCATATATTTT.

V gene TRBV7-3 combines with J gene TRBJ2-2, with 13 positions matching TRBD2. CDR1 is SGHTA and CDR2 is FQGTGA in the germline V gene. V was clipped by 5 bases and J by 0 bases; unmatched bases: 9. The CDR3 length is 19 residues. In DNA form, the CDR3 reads TGTGCCAGCAGCACCAGGGGACTAGCGGGACAGACGAACACCGGGGAGCTGTTTTTT. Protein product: CASSTRGLAGQTNTGELFF.

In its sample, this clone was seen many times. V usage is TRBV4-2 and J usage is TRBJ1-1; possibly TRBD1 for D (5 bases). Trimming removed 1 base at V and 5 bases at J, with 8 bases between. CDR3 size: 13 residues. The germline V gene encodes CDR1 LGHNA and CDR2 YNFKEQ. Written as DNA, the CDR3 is TGTGCCAGCAGCCAAGGGGGGAGGACTGAAGCTTTCTTT. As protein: CASSQGGRTEAFF.

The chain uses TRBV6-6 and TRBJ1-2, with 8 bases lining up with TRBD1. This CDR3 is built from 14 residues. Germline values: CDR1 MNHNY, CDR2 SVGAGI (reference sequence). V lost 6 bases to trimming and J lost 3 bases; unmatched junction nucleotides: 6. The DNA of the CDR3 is TGTGCCAGCAGGTTAGGACAGGGAGACTATGGCTACACCTTC. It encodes CASRLGQGDYGYTF.

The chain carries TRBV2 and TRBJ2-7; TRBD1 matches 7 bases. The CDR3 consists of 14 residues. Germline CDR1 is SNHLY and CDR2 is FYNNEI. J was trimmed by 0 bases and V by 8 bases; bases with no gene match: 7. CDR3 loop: CASQIRDSSYEQYF. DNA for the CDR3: TGTGCCAGCCAAATCAGGGACAGCTCCTACGAGCAGTACTTC.

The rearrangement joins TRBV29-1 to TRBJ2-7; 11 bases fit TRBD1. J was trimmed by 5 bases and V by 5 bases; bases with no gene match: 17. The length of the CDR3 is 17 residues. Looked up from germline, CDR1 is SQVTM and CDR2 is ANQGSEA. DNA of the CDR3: TGCAGCGTTCTGCCCTACTTAACCGGGACAGGGGGAGACGAGCAGTACTTC. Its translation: CSVLPYLTGTGGDEQYF.

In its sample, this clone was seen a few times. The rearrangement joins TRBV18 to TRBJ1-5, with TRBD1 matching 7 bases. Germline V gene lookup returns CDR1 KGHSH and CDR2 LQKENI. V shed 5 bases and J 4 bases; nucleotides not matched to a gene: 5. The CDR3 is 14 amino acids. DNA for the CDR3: TGTGCCAGCTCAGACACGGGACAGAATCAGCCCCAGCATTTT. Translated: CASSDTGQNQPQHF.

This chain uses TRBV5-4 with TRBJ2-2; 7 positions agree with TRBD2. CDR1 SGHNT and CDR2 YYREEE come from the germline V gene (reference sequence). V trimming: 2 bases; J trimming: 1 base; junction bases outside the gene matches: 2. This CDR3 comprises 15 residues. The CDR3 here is CASSFRGGNTGELFF. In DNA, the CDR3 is TGTGCCAGCAGCTTCCGCGGGGGGAACACCGGGGAGCTGTTTTTT.

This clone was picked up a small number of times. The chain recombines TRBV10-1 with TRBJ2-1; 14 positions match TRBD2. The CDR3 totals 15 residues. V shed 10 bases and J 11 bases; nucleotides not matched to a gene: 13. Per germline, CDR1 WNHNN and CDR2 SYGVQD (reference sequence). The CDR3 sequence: CATSGPGTSGGKQFF. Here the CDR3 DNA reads TGCGCCACCTCGGGACCCGGGACTAGCGGGGGAAAGCAGTTCTTC.

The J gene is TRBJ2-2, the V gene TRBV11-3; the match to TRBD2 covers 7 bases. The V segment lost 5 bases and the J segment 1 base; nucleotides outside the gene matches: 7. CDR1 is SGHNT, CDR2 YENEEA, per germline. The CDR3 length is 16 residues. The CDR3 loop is CASSPHPSGNTGELFF. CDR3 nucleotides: TGTGCCAGCAGCCCCCACCCTAGCGGGAACACCGGGGAGCTGTTTTTT.